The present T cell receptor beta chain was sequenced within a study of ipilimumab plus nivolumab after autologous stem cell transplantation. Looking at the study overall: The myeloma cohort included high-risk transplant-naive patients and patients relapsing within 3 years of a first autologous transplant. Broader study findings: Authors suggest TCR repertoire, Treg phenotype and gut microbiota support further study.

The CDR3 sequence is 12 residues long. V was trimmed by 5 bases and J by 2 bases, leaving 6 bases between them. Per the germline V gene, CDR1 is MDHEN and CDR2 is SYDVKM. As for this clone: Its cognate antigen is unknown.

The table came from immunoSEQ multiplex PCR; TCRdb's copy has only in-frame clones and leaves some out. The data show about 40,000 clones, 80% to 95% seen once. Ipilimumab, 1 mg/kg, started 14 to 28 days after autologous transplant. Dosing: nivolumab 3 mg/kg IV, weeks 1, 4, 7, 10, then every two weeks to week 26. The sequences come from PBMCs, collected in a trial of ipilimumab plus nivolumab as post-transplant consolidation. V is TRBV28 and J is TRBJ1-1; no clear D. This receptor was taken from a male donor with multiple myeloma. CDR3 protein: CASSRTNTEAFF. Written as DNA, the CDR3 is TGTGCCAGCAGTCGGACTAACACTGAAGCTTTCTTT.